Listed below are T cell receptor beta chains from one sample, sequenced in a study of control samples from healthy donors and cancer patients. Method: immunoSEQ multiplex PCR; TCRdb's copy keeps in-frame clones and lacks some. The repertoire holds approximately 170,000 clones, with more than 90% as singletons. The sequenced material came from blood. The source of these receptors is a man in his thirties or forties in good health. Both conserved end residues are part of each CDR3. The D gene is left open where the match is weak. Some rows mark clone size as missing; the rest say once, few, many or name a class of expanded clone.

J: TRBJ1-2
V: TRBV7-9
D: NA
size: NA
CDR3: CASSLGSGYTF
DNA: TGTGCCAGCAGCTTAGGAAGCGGCTACACCTTC

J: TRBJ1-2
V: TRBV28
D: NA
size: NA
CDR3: CASSSGAVRIPYGYTF
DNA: TGTGCCAGCAGTTCCGGAGCGGTCCGAATCCCCTATGGCTACACCTTC

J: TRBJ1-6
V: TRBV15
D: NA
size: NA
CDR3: CATSRGGSVGRVNSPLHF
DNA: TGTGCCACCAGCAGAGGCGGTTCTGTGGGCAGAGTCAATTCACCCCTCCACTTT

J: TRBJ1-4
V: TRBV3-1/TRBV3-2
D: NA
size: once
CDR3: CASSRENEKLFF
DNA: TGTGCCAGCAGCCGAGAAAATGAAAAACTGTTTTTT

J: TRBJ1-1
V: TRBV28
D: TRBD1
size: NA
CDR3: CASSPTGVNTEAFF
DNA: TGTGCCAGCAGTCCAACAGGGGTGAACACTGAAGCTTTCTTT

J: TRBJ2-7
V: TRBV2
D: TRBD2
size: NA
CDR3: CASSTTSVSYEQYF
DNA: TGTGCCAGCAGTACGACTAGCGTTTCTTACGAGCAGTACTTC

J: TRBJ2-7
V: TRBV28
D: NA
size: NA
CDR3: CASSSAGSYEQYF
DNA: TGTGCCAGCAGTTCCGCAGGGTCCTACGAGCAGTACTTC

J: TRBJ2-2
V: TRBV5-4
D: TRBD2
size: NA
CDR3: CASSLGTSVTGELFF
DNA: TGTGCCAGCAGCTTGGGAACTAGCGTCACCGGGGAGCTGTTTTTT

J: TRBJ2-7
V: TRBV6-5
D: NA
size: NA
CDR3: CASSYSAEGNYEQYF
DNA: TGTGCCAGCAGTTACTCGGCGGAGGGCAACTACGAGCAGTACTTC

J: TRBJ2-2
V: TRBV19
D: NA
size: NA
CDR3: CASSWRRTNTGELFF
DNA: TGTGCCAGTAGTTGGCGGAGAACCAACACCGGGGAGCTGTTTTTT

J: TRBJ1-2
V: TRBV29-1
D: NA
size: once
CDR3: CSVEGRGADYGYTF
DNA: TGCAGCGTTGAGGGCCGTGGGGCCGACTATGGCTACACCTTC

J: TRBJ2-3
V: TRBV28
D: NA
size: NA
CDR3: CATRRAGPTDTQYF
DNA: TGTGCCACCAGGCGGGCGGGCCCCACAGATACGCAGTATTTT

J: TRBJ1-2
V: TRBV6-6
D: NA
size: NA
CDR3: CASRTPYGYTF
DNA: TGTGCCAGCAGGACCCCCTATGGCTACACCTTC

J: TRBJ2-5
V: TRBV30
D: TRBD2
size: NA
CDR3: CAWTAGAVETQYF
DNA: TGTGCCTGGACAGCGGGAGCGGTAGAGACCCAGTACTTC

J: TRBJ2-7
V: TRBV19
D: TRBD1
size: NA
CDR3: CASSIGTGASYEQYF
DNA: TGTGCCAGTAGTATAGGGACAGGGGCCTCCTACGAGCAGTACTTC

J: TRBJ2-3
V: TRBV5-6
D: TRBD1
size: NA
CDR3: CASSLGQLTDTQYF
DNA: TGTGCCAGCAGTTTGGGACAGCTCACAGATACGCAGTATTTT

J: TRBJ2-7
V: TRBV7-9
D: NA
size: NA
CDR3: CASSLSIYEQYF
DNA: TGTGCCAGCAGCTTATCCATCTACGAGCAGTACTTC

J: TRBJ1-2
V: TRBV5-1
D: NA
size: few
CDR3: CASSSEGRNYGYTF
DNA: TGCGCCAGCAGCTCCGAGGGACGGAACTATGGCTACACCTTC

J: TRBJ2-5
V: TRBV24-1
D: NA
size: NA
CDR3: CATSDSGSAGETQYF
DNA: TGTGCCACCAGTGACTCTGGGTCTGCAGGGGAGACCCAGTACTTC

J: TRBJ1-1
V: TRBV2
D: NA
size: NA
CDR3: CASSLGPELGAFF
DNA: TGTGCCAGCAGCCTGGGACCCGAGCTAGGAGCTTTCTTT

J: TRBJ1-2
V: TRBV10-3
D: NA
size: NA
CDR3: CAISDSANYGYTF
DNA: TGTGCCATCAGTGATTCAGCTAACTATGGCTACACCTTC

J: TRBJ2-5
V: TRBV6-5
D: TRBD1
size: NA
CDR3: CASSYSNRGQETQYF
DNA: TGTGCCAGCAGTTACTCGAACAGGGGGCAAGAGACCCAGTACTTC

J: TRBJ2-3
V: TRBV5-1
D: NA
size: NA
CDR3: CASSLATETDTQYF
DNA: TGCGCCAGCAGCTTGGCCACAGAAACAGATACGCAGTATTTT

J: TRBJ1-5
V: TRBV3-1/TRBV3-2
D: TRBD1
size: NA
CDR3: CASSQGTGSNQPQHF
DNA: TGTGCCAGCAGCCAAGGGACAGGTAGCAATCAGCCCCAGCATTTT

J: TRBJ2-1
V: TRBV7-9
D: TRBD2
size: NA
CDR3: CASSFPGLAGGNEQFF
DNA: TGTGCCAGCAGCTTCCCGGGACTAGCGGGAGGGAATGAGCAGTTCTTC

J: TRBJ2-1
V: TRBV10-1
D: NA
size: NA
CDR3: CASSHTTNGVNEQFF
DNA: TGCGCCAGCAGTCATACTACAAACGGGGTCAATGAGCAGTTCTTC

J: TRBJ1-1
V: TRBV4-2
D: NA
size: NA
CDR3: CASSQATDTEAFF
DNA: TGTGCCAGCAGCCAAGCGACAGACACTGAAGCTTTCTTT

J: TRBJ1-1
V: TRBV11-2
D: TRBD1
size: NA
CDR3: CASRRQGVNEAFF
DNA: TGTGCCAGCAGACGACAGGGGGTCAATGAAGCTTTCTTT

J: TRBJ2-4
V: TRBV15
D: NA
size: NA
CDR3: CATSRGGDLMRNIQYF
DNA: TGTGCCACCAGCAGAGGGGGGGACCTAATGAGAAACATTCAGTACTTC

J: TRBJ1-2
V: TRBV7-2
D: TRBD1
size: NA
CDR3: CASSLKSGTGRYGYTF
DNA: TGTGCCAGCAGCTTGAAAAGCGGGACAGGTCGATATGGCTACACCTTC

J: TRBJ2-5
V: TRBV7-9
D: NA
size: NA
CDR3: CASSLEGVVFETQYF
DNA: TGTGCCAGCAGCTTAGAAGGGGTAGTCTTCGAGACCCAGTACTTC

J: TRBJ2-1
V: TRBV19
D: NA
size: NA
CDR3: CASSIELASYNEQFF
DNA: TGTGCCAGTAGTATCGAACTAGCCTCCTACAATGAGCAGTTCTTC

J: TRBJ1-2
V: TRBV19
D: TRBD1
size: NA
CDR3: CASSAWDRGHGYTF
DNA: TGTGCCAGTAGTGCCTGGGACAGGGGACATGGCTACACCTTC

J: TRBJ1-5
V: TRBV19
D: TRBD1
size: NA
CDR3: CASSISGTAYSNQPQHF
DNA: TGTGCCAGTAGTATTTCAGGGACAGCATATAGCAATCAGCCCCAGCATTTT

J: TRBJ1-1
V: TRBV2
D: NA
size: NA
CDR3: CASSGEGRNTEAFF
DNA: TGTGCCAGCAGTGGCGAGGGGAGGAACACTGAAGCTTTCTTT

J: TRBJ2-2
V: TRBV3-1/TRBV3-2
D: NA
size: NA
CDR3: CASSQNTGTNTGELFF
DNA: TGTGCCAGCAGCCAAAATACAGGGACGAACACCGGGGAGCTGTTTTTT

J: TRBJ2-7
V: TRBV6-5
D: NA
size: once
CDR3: CASSYFRDYEQYF
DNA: TGTGCCAGCAGTTACTTCCGAGACTACGAGCAGTACTTC

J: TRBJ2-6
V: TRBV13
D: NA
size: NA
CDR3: CASSLDPRHTGANVLTF
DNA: TGTGCCAGCAGCTTAGACCCTAGGCACACTGGGGCCAACGTCCTGACTTTC

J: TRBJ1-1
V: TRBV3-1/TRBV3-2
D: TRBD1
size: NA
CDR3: CASRPLGGPEAFF
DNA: TGTGCCAGCAGACCCTTAGGGGGCCCTGAAGCTTTCTTT

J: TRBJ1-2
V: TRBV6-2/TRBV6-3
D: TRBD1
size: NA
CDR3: CASSYGQGGSYGYTF
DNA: TGTGCCAGCAGTTACGGACAGGGGGGTTCCTATGGCTACACCTTC

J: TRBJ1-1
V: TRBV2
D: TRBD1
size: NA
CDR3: CASSARTGRTEAFF
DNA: TGTGCCAGCAGTGCCCGGACAGGGAGGACTGAAGCTTTCTTT

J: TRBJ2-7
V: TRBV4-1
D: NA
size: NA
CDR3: CASSHLGTGFSYEQYF
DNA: TGCGCCAGCAGCCACCTAGGGACTGGATTCTCCTACGAGCAGTACTTC

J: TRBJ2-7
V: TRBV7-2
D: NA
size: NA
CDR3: CASSSDPYEQYF
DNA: TGTGCCAGCAGCTCCGACCCCTACGAGCAGTACTTC

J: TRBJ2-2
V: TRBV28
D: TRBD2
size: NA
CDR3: CATLGLAYPGELFF
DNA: TGTGCCACCCTCGGACTAGCGTACCCCGGGGAGCTGTTTTTT

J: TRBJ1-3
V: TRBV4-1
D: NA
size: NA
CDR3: CASSQGPTGANGNTIYF
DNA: TGCGCCAGCAGCCAAGGGCCCACGGGGGCCAACGGAAACACCATATATTTT

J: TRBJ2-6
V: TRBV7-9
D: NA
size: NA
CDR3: CASSSQYSSGANVLTF
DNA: TGTGCCAGCAGCTCACAATATTCCTCTGGGGCCAACGTCCTGACTTTC

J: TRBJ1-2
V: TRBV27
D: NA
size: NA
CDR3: CASSLTPPGVYGYTF
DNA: TGTGCCAGCAGTTTAACCCCCCCAGGGGTATATGGCTACACCTTC

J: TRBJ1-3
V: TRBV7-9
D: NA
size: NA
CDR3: CASSVDSYGNTIYF
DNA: TGTGCCAGCAGCGTCGACAGTTACGGAAACACCATATATTTT

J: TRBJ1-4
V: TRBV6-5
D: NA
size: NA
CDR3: CASSYSRAANEKLFF
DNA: TGTGCCAGCAGTTACTCAAGGGCGGCGAATGAAAAACTGTTTTTT

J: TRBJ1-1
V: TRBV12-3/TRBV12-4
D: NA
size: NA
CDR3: CASMPLLNTEAFF
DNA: TGTGCCAGCATGCCTTTATTGAACACTGAAGCTTTCTTT

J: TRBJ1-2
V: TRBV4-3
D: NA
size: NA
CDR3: CASSQDRQVGYTF
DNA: TGCGCCAGCAGCCAAGATAGACAGGTTGGCTACACCTTC

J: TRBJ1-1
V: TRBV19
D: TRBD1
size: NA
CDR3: CASSIGQGLGTEAFF
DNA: TGTGCCAGTAGTATAGGACAGGGATTGGGAACTGAAGCTTTCTTT

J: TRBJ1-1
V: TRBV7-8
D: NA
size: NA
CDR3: CASSLAGLLNTEAFF
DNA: TGTGCCAGCAGCTTGGCAGGACTGTTAAACACTGAAGCTTTCTTT

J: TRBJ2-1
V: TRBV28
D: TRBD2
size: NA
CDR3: CASSQISGNYNEQFF
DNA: TGTGCCAGCAGCCAAATCAGCGGGAACTACAATGAGCAGTTCTTC

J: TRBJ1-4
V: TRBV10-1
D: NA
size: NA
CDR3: CASSESLQGFRFF
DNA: TGCGCCAGCAGTGAGTCGCTGCAGGGTTTCCGGTTTTTT

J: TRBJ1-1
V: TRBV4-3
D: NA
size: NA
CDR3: CASSQGPRDKVSRYWHTEAFF
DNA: TGCGCCAGCAGCCAAGGCCCCCGGGACAAAGTGTCCCGATACTGGCACACTGAAGCTTTCTTT

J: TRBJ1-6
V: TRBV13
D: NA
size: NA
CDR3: CASSLQGLALHF
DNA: TGTGCCAGCAGCTTACAGGGACTGGCCCTCCACTTT